This passage covers 17 T cell receptor beta chains from one sample sequenced in a study of naive and memory T cell subsets. Both TRBC1 and TRBC2 were covered by a beta constant-region primer of two equimolar oligonucleotides. Ligated cDNA was amplified by four rounds of PCR with nested alpha and beta constant-region primers and SP2. MiXCR, run by TCRdb on the UMI-ligation and nested PCR reads, gives a single entry per CDR3 protein. The sample consists of approximately 80,000 distinct CDR3 sequences, approximately 9.2% of them appearing once. The sample taken for sequencing was naive CD8+ T cells from blood. These receptors all come from a human donor in good health.

This clonotype has at least ten counts. This chain uses TRBV5-1 with TRBJ2-1; weak D call: TRBD2 (5 bases). V lost 4 bases and J lost 0, with 8 bases in between. Germline lookup yields CDR1 SGHRS and CDR2 YFSETQ. The CDR3 is made up of 14 amino acids. CDR3 coding DNA: TGCGCCAGCAGCCTGGACTTCTCCTACAATGAGCAGTTCTTC. This codes for CASSLDFSYNEQFF. Variable domain in full (rest from reference TRBV5-1 and TRBJ2-1): KAGVTQTPRYLIKTRGQQVTLSCSPISGHRSVSWYQQTPGQGLQFLFEYFSETQRNKGNFPGRFSGRQFSNSRSEMNVSTLELGDSALYLCASSLDFSYNEQFFGPGTRLTVL.

V and J are TRBV21-1 and TRBJ2-7. TRBV21-1 is marked as a pseudogene. The CDR3 contains 11 residues. CDR3 residues: CASSIGYEQYF. In nucleotides, the CDR3 is TGTGCCAGCAGCATAGGGTACGAGCAGTACTTC.

Many counts were recorded for this clonotype. This chain uses TRBV7-6 with TRBJ2-3; 8 nucleotides agree with TRBD2. The V and J ends lost 4 bases and 7 bases, in that order; junction bases with no gene match: 19. Germline CDR1 reads SGHVS; CDR2 reads FNYEAQ. The CDR3 runs 18 residues. The CDR3 sequence is CASSYPAGREVDVYTQYF. Here the CDR3 DNA reads TGTGCCAGCAGCTACCCCGCCGGGAGGGAGGTCGACGTGTATACGCAGTATTTT.

A few counts support this clonotype. The rearrangement joins TRBV7-9 to TRBJ2-7; D is unclear. V was pared by 2 bases and J by 3 bases, with 11 bases between. The germline V gene has CDR1 SEHNR and CDR2 FQNEAQ (reference sequence). CDR3 length equals 14 residues. The chain's CDR3 is CASSLISLGYEQYF. CDR3 bases: TGTGCCAGCAGCTTAATTTCCCTGGGCTACGAGCAGTACTTC.

This clonotype was counted ten times or more. The rearrangement uses TRBV4-1 and TRBJ2-3, with D possibly being TRBD1 (6 bases). Between the trimmed V and J ends, which lost 5 bases and 5 bases, there was a span of 14 bases. This CDR3 has 14 residues. Germline CDR1 and CDR2: MGHRA and YSYEKL. Here the CDR3 reads CASSDRTRGDTQYF. The CDR3 DNA is TGCGCCAGCAGCGACAGGACTCGAGGAGATACGCAGTATTTT.

This clonotype was found many times. J is TRBJ2-3 and V is TRBV29-1, with D maybe TRBD2 (7 bases). The CDR3 is made up of 13 amino acids. Trimming pared 4 bases from V and 2 bases from J, leaving 10 bases between. Germline V gene lookup returns CDR1 SQVTM and CDR2 ANQGSEA. This chain's CDR3 is CSVGGGDTDTQYF. As DNA, the CDR3 is TGCAGCGTTGGGGGGGGCGACACAGATACGCAGTATTTT.

This clonotype was observed many times. The chain recombines TRBV2 with TRBJ2-1; D ambiguous. The CDR3 is 11 residues long. The germline CDR1 and CDR2 sequences are SNHLY and FYNNEI. The V and J ends lost 3 bases and 9 bases respectively, with 6 bases between them. CDR3 sequence reads: CASSEVAEQFF. The CDR3 nucleotides are TGTGCCAGCAGTGAGGTTGCTGAGCAGTTCTTC.

V and J are TRBV7-9 and TRBJ2-7, with TRBD1 matching 10 bases. The ends lost 0 bases at V and 0 bases at J; junction bases unmatched: 2. CDR1 is SEHNR, CDR2 FQNEAQ, per germline (reference sequence). The CDR3 consists of 16 residues. The CDR3 DNA sequence: TGTGCCAGCAGCTTAGCGGGACAGGGGCCCTCCTACGAGCAGTACTTC. This translates into CASSLAGQGPSYEQYF.

The gene calls are TRBV14 and TRBJ1-6, with D tentatively TRBD1 (6 bases). Germline CDR1 and CDR2: SGHDN and FVKESK. The CDR3 runs 15 residues. Between the trimmed V and J ends, which lost 1 base and 7 bases, there was a span of 11 bases. CDR3 region: CASSQAGRGNSPLHF. In DNA, the CDR3 is TGTGCCAGCAGCCAAGCGGGCAGGGGAAATTCACCCCTCCACTTT.

This clonotype was counted at least ten times. The gene calls are TRBV12-3 or TRBV12-4 and TRBJ2-1, with TRBD1 identical over 7 bases. This CDR3 is 14 amino acids long. The V gene end was trimmed by 5 bases and the J gene end by 3 bases; junction bases not matched to a gene: 4. The CDR3 DNA reads as TGTGCCAGCAGTGAGAACAGGGGCTACAATGAGCAGTTCTTC. Translated: CASSENRGYNEQFF.

This clonotype was detected many times. V usage is TRBV10-1 and J usage is TRBJ2-7; 11 positions agree with TRBD2. Germline CDR1 reads WNHNN; CDR2 reads SYGVQD (reference sequence). CDR3 length: 17 residues. The J segment lost 0 bases and the V segment lost 5 bases, leaving 9 bases of the junction unmatched. DNA for the CDR3: TGCGCCAGCAGTCCCGGGACTAGCGGTTTGAGCTCCTACGAGCAGTACTTC. Translating it yields CASSPGTSGLSSYEQYF.

This clonotype showed up many times. This sequence joins TRBV6-2 or TRBV6-3 and TRBJ2-7; D perhaps matches TRBD2 (5 bases). The CDR3 runs to 11 residues. Trimming left V 2 bases short and J 6 bases short, with 5 bases between. The germline CDR1 and CDR2 sequences are MNHEY and SVGEGT. In nucleotides, the CDR3 is TGTGCCAGCAGTTACAGCGGCGAGCAGTACTTC. This sequence encodes CASSYSGEQYF.

This chain connects TRBV27 to TRBJ1-3; a possible D gene is TRBD1 (6 bases). Germline CDR1 is MNHEY and CDR2 is SMNVEV (reference sequence). V shed 8 bases and J shed 0 bases, with 17 bases lying between them. This CDR3 is 16 amino acids long. This CDR3 is CASSQRTGASGNTIYF. The DNA for the CDR3 is TGTGCCAGCTCCCAACGGACGGGGGCCTCTGGAAACACCATATATTTT.

This chain connects TRBV28 to TRBJ2-7, with TRBD2 matching over 8 bases. CDR1 and CDR2 (germline): MDHEN, SYDVKM. V shed 4 bases and J 2 bases; nucleotides not matched to a gene: 10. This CDR3 spans 16 amino acids. CDR3 in amino acids: CASSYPSGGRPYEQYF. In DNA, the CDR3 is TGTGCCAGCAGTTACCCGAGCGGCGGGAGGCCCTACGAGCAGTACTTC.

This clonotype was observed many times. V and J are TRBV12-3 or TRBV12-4 and TRBJ2-5; D is unclear. V was shortened by 3 bases and J by 5 bases, with 13 bases between the two germline ends. The CDR3 has 14 amino acids. This chain's CDR3 is CASSFFEGPETQYF. The CDR3 nucleotides are TGTGCCAGCAGTTTTTTCGAAGGTCCGGAGACCCAGTACTTC.

This clonotype showed up many times. The chain is built from TRBV29-1 and TRBJ2-1, with TRBD1 matching over 9 bases. V lost 6 bases and J lost 2; bases outside the gene matches: 5. Germline CDR1 is SQVTM and CDR2 is ANQGSEA. The CDR3 covers 14 residues. CDR3 sequence: CSVGQGIPYNEQFF. The CDR3, as DNA: TGCAGCGTGGGACAGGGTATCCCCTACAATGAGCAGTTCTTC.

This clonotype has just a few counts. This rearrangement joins TRBV27 to TRBJ2-1; TRBD2 matches at 7 bases. This CDR3 is 16 amino acids long. With 5 bases clipped from V and 0 bases from J, the junction kept 7 bases outside the gene matches. Germline V CDR1 and CDR2: MNHEY, SMNVEV (reference sequence). The CDR3 loop is CASSPHSGGSYNEQFF. The CDR3 DNA reads as TGTGCCAGCAGTCCCCATTCGGGGGGCTCCTACAATGAGCAGTTCTTC.